The rows below give T cell receptor beta chains drawn from one sample of a study of blood T cell repertoires in COVID-19. The method was immunoSEQ multiplex PCR; TCRdb's version includes in-frame clones alone and lacks a portion of them. In the table there are 70,000 to 90,000 clones, around 90% of which are singletons. The specimen was peripheral blood. These receptors were taken from a man at least 80 years old with active or convalescent COVID-19. Each CDR3 is given with its conserved first and last residue. A D gene is named only where the DNA matches it firmly. Size is stated for part of the rows, as once, few or many counts, or as a class when the clone is expanded.

D | J | size | V | CDR3 | DNA
NA | TRBJ2-1 | NA | TRBV28 | CASSLSGMYNEQFF | TGTGCCAGCAGTTTATCCGGGATGTACAATGAGCAGTTCTTC
TRBD2 | TRBJ2-2 | NA | TRBV30 | CAGGLAGGPVTGELFF | TGTGCCGGAGGACTAGCGGGAGGGCCAGTCACCGGGGAGCTGTTTTTT
NA | TRBJ1-5 | few | TRBV12-3/TRBV12-4 | CASSFAGNQPQHF | TGTGCCAGCAGTTTTGCGGGGAATCAGCCCCAGCATTTT
TRBD1 | TRBJ1-2 | once | TRBV7-9 | CASSAPGTVLYGYTF | TGTGCCAGCAGCGCGCCCGGGACAGTCTTATATGGCTACACCTTC
NA | TRBJ1-6 | NA | TRBV2 | CASLGMNGGISPLHF | TGTGCCAGCCTCGGGATGAACGGAGGTATTTCACCCCTCCACTTT
TRBD1 | TRBJ2-3 | NA | TRBV19 | CASSMQGAYTQYF | TGTGCCAGTAGTATGCAGGGGGCATATACGCAGTATTTT
NA | TRBJ2-3 | NA | TRBV5-1 | CASSLGVAERSDTQYF | TGCGCCAGCAGCTTGGGGGTGGCGGAGAGGTCAGATACGCAGTATTTT
NA | TRBJ2-5 | few | TRBV5-6 | CASSLAPGVGTQYF | TGTGCCAGCAGCTTGGCCCCGGGAGTGGGGACCCAGTACTTC
NA | TRBJ1-2 | NA | TRBV28 | CASSLMTSRAPTNYGYTF | TGTGCCAGCAGTCTGATGACATCCCGAGCCCCTACTAACTATGGCTACACCTTC
NA | TRBJ2-3 | NA | TRBV9 | CASSVARGKADTQYF | TGTGCCAGCAGCGTAGCGCGGGGCAAAGCAGATACGCAGTATTTT
TRBD1 | TRBJ1-4 | NA | TRBV6-1 | CASSEGWGQGEKLFF | TGTGCCAGCAGTGAAGGTTGGGGACAGGGTGAAAAACTGTTTTTT
TRBD1 | TRBJ1-1 | NA | TRBV19 | CASSTQGARTEAFF | TGTGCCAGTAGTACTCAGGGGGCGCGCACTGAAGCTTTCTTT
TRBD1 | TRBJ2-1 | NA | TRBV7-9 | CASTRGQLSGTGGGEQFF | TGTGCCAGCACCCGAGGACAATTGAGCGGGACAGGGGGCGGTGAGCAGTTCTTC
NA | TRBJ1-2 | NA | TRBV7-9 | CASSLVQGPTYGYTF | TGTGCCAGCAGCTTAGTCCAGGGCCCTACGTATGGCTACACCTTC
NA | TRBJ1-6 | few | TRBV7-8 | CASSLDASYNSPLHF | TGTGCCAGCAGCTTAGATGCCAGCTATAATTCACCCCTCCACTTT
NA | TRBJ1-4 | NA | TRBV12-3/TRBV12-4 | CASMRTANEKLFF | TGTGCCAGCATGCGGACAGCGAATGAAAAACTGTTTTTT
NA | TRBJ1-1 | NA | TRBV6-4 | CASSEEGGLVTEAFF | TGTGCCAGCAGTGAAGAGGGGGGGTTGGTCACTGAAGCTTTCTTT
NA | TRBJ2-2 | NA | TRBV6-5 | CASSRTGGGSGELFF | TGTGCCAGCAGTCGGACAGGTGGAGGGTCCGGGGAGCTGTTTTTT
NA | TRBJ1-1 | once | TRBV4-2 | CASSQDVDRNTEAFF | TGTGCCAGCAGCCAAGATGTGGACAGAAACACTGAAGCTTTCTTT
NA | TRBJ1-2 | once | TRBV6-4 | CASSDSRGLYGYTF | TGTGCCAGCAGTGACTCGAGGGGACTCTATGGCTACACCTTC
TRBD2 | TRBJ2-1 | NA | TRBV3-1/TRBV3-2 | CASSQAGGPYNEQFF | TGTGCCAGCAGCCAAGCGGGAGGGCCCTACAATGAGCAGTTCTTC
NA | TRBJ1-4 | once | TRBV11-3 | CASSSDRDEKLFF | TGTGCCAGTAGCTCCGACAGAGATGAAAAACTGTTTTTT
NA | TRBJ1-4 | NA | TRBV3-1/TRBV3-2 | CASSPPTGKGQANEKLFF | TGTGCCAGCAGCCCACCAACCGGCAAGGGGCAGGCTAATGAAAAACTGTTTTTT
TRBD1 | TRBJ1-2 | NA | TRBV6-5 | CASSYRTGTRHYTF | TGTGCCAGCAGTTACAGGACAGGGACCAGACACTACACCTTC
NA | TRBJ1-4 | NA | TRBV6-5 | CATAPGGVEKLFF | TGTGCCACCGCTCCGGGGGGAGTTGAAAAACTGTTTTTT
TRBD2 | TRBJ2-3 | NA | TRBV7-9 | CASSLAQAGGPPQYF | TGTGCCAGCAGCTTAGCGCAAGCGGGAGGGCCGCCGCAGTATTTT
NA | TRBJ2-1 | NA | TRBV5-1 | CASSLATVNNEQFF | TGCGCCAGCAGCTTGGCAACAGTTAACAATGAGCAGTTCTTC
NA | TRBJ2-5 | NA | TRBV20-1 | CSARQGETQYF | TGCAGTGCTAGACAGGGAGAGACCCAGTACTTC
NA | TRBJ1-5 | NA | TRBV27 | CASRRGQSQPQHF | TGTGCCAGCAGACGAGGACAGTCCCAGCCCCAGCATTTT